These 5 T cell receptor beta chains were all obtained from the same sample, sequenced in a study of regulatory T cells in long-lasting Graves disease. The time point denotes: newly diagnosed GD, antithyroid drugs for less than 3 months. There was RNA extracted from PBMCs, and the TCR library was made from it. With iRepertoire HTBI primers and Arm-PCR of CDR3 regions, TCR beta libraries were built. A single record per CDR3 protein comes from TCRdb applying MiXCR to the multiplex PCR reads. The sample shows some 500,000 distinct CDR3 sequences, around 16% of them seen only once. The same specimen was also included in a second study, on T cells in Graves' hyperthyroidism and ophthalmopathy.

The sample was peripheral blood mononuclear cells (PBMCs), taken at new diagnosis, from a patient treated with antithyroid drugs. Receptors were obtained from a woman between 40 and 65 years old with Graves disease.

This clonotype was recorded many times. The chain employs TRBV2 and TRBJ2-3; TRBD2 is a possible D gene (6 bases). Per germline, CDR1 SNHLY and CDR2 FYNNEI. V lost 7 bases to trimming and J lost 0 bases, with 17 bases between them. The CDR3 runs to 16 residues. The CDR3 region is CASKSLALSSTDTQYF. The CDR3 bases are TGTGCCAGCAAATCACTAGCATTATCTAGCACAGATACGCAGTATTTT.

The chain couples TRBV2 to TRBJ2-7; TRBD1 matches at 10 bases. The J segment lost 3 bases and the V segment lost 3 bases, leaving 8 bases of the junction unmatched. There are 16 residues in the CDR3. Per germline, CDR1 SNHLY and CDR2 FYNNEI. The CDR3 region is CASSDPPGQGYYEQYF. The CDR3 DNA sequence: TGTGCCAGCAGTGACCCTCCGGGACAGGGGTACTACGAGCAGTACTTC.

V is TRBV7-8 and J is TRBJ2-1, with 8 bases lining up with TRBD2. Germline CDR1 is SGHVS and CDR2 is FQNEAQ. CDR3 length equals 15 residues. V shed 7 bases and J 4 bases; nucleotides not matched to a gene: 9. The CDR3 here is CASIPEAGAYNEQFF. CDR3 coding DNA: TGTGCCAGCATCCCCGAAGCGGGGGCGTACAATGAGCAGTTCTTC.

This clonotype was counted many times. The V and J genes are TRBV5-1 and TRBJ2-1; D is possibly TRBD1 or TRBD2 (5 bases each). The CDR3 consists of 13 residues. CDR1 and CDR2 from the germline V gene are SGHRS and YFSETQ. V lost 4 bases and J lost 7, with 12 bases in between. DNA for the CDR3: TGCGCCAGCAGCCGGGGCGCCCGGAATGAGCAGTTCTTC. Protein product: CASSRGARNEQFF.

This clonotype was counted a few times. The rearrangement uses TRBV27 and TRBJ2-2, with 13 nucleotides matching TRBD2. The CDR3 sequence is 14 residues long. With V trimmed by 9 bases and J by 6 bases, 4 bases remained unmatched. Germline loops: CDR1 MNHEY, CDR2 SMNVEV (reference sequence). The CDR3, as DNA: TGTGCCAGTAGACTAGCGGGGGGAGCCGGGGAGCTGTTTTTT. Protein sequence: CASRLAGGAGELFF.